Listed below are T cell receptor beta chains from one sample, sequenced in a study of T cells in Graves' hyperthyroidism and ophthalmopathy. TCRdb re-derived calls from the multiplex PCR reads in MiXCR, one entry per CDR3 protein. The table has about 710,000 distinct CDR3 sequences, roughly 15% seen once. Sequenced sample: blood. The source of these receptors is a young man with Graves' hyperthyroidism. Both conserved end residues are part of each CDR3. The D gene is left open where the match is weak. Clone size is stated in some rows and not others, as once, few, many or a class when expanded.

len	v_gene	j_gene	d_gene	abundance	CDR3aa	CDR3nt
16	TRBV7-8	TRBJ1-5	-	few	CASSLNPFLLHQPQHF	TGTGCCAGCAGCTTAAATCCCTTCCTCCTTCATCAGCCCCAGCATTTT
14	TRBV5-5	TRBJ2-7	-	few	CASSPRPAGYEQYF	TGTGCCAGCAGCCCCCGGCCGGCGGGCTACGAGCAGTACTTC
13	TRBV28	TRBJ2-3	TRBD1	many	CASSSLDRVTQYF	TGTGCCAGCAGTTCCCTGGACAGGGTCACGCAGTATTTT
16	TRBV6-1	TRBJ2-7	-	many	CASRRTGTAVGGEQYF	TGTGCCAGCAGACGAACCGGGACGGCTGTCGGGGGCGAGCAGTACTTC
14	TRBV24-1	TRBJ2-1	-	-	CATAGTDNSARQFF	TGTGCCACCGCCGGGACGGACAACTCGGCAAGACAGTTCTTC
12	TRBV28	TRBJ1-1	-	many	CASSLWGREAFF	TGTGCCAGCAGTTTATGGGGCAGAGAAGCTTTCTTT
16	TRBV19	TRBJ2-7	TRBD2	few	CASSRLAGVSPYEQYF	TGTGCCAGTAGCCGACTAGCGGGAGTATCCCCCTACGAGCAGTACTTC
14	TRBV12-3/TRBV12-4	TRBJ2-5	TRBD2	many	CASSHSGSGETQYF	TGTGCCAGCAGTCATAGCGGGAGCGGCGAGACCCAGTACTTC
15	TRBV28	TRBJ2-3	-	few	CASGGTGFGTDTQYF	TGTGCCAGCGGGGGAACAGGGTTCGGGACAGATACGCAGTATTTT
15	TRBV5-1	TRBJ2-7	TRBD1	-	CASSLQPGGLYEQYF	TGCGCCAGCAGCTTGCAGCCAGGGGGTCTCTACGAGCAGTACTTC
16	TRBV7-3	TRBJ2-1	TRBD2	-	CASSLSSGGIYNEQFF	TGTGCCAGCAGCTTGTCCAGCGGGGGCATTTACAATGAGCAGTTCTTC
15	TRBV7-9	TRBJ2-7	-	many	CASSSLDGDNYEQYF	TGTGCCAGCAGCTCCCTAGACGGGGATAACTACGAGCAGTACTTC
14	TRBV2	TRBJ2-1	TRBD2	-	CASRRLAGGNEQFF	TGTGCCAGCAGAAGACTAGCGGGAGGGAATGAGCAGTTCTTC
10	TRBV6-1	TRBJ2-7	-	many	CASRDYEQYF	TGTGCCAGCCGGGACTACGAGCAGTACTTC
13	TRBV7-9	TRBJ2-1	TRBD2	few	CASIISGSKEQFF	TGTGCCAGCATCATTAGCGGGAGCAAAGAGCAGTTCTTC
20	TRBV24-1	TRBJ2-6	TRBD1	many	CATSDSLWTGDFSGANVLTF	TGTGCCACCAGTGATTCTCTGTGGACAGGAGACTTCTCTGGGGCCAACGTCCTGACTTTC
16	TRBV20-1	TRBJ1-5	-	-	CSAREHTGTSNQPQHF	TGCAGTGCTAGAGAACACACCGGGACAAGCAATCAGCCCCAGCATTTT
15	TRBV6-1	TRBJ1-4	-	-	CASSEMWAANEKLFF	TGTGCCAGCAGTGAAATGTGGGCGGCTAATGAAAAACTGTTTTTT
14	TRBV6-1	TRBJ1-2	-	many	CASTQTQWGYGYTF	TGTGCCAGCACTCAAACGCAATGGGGGTATGGCTACACCTTC
10	TRBV30	TRBJ1-2	-	many	CAWGEYGYTF	TGTGCCTGGGGGGAGTATGGCTACACCTTC
16	TRBV7-8	TRBJ2-5	-	many	CASSLGSGRYQETQYF	TGTGCCAGCAGCTTAGGTTCGGGCCGCTACCAAGAGACCCAGTACTTC
16	TRBV5-4	TRBJ1-2	-	-	CASSLGGATSNYGYTF	TGTGCCAGCAGCTTGGGGGGAGCGACATCTAACTATGGCTACACCTTC
15	TRBV20-1	TRBJ2-3	-	few	CSARDKIASTDTQYF	TGCAGTGCTAGAGATAAAATAGCTAGCACAGATACGCAGTATTTT
13	TRBV5-1	TRBJ2-1	-	-	CASSPPTLREQFF	TGCGCCAGCAGCCCGCCGACCCTCCGGGAGCAGTTCTTC
14	TRBV27	TRBJ2-7	TRBD1	many	CASSPDRGPSEQYF	TGTGCCAGCAGTCCCGACAGGGGGCCGAGCGAGCAGTACTTC
13	TRBV7-2	TRBJ2-7	-	many	CASSGGADYEQYF	TGTGCCAGCAGCGGTGGGGCCGACTACGAGCAGTACTTC
17	TRBV20-1	TRBJ2-3	TRBD2	many	CSARDASAGGRTDTQYF	TGCAGTGCTAGAGATGCTAGCGCGGGAGGGCGTACAGATACGCAGTATTTT
16	TRBV24-1	TRBJ2-5	-	few	CATSAEDNLFGGTQYF	TGTGCCACCAGTGCCGAGGACAACCTTTTCGGGGGGACCCAGTACTTC
15	TRBV15	TRBJ1-1	TRBD1	few	CATSGTGGWGTEAFF	TGTGCCACCAGCGGGACAGGGGGCTGGGGAACTGAAGCTTTCTTT
14	TRBV20-1	TRBJ2-7	TRBD1	few	CSAREGQGNYEQYF	TGCAGTGCTAGAGAAGGACAGGGTAACTACGAGCAGTACTTC
16	TRBV12-3/TRBV12-4	TRBJ2-2	TRBD1	many	CASSPFTGAYTGELFF	TGTGCCAGCAGTCCTTTCACAGGGGCCTACACCGGGGAGCTGTTTTTT
15	TRBV7-2	TRBJ2-7	-	many	CASSLGGVHSYEQYF	TGTGCCAGCAGCTTAGGTGGCGTCCACTCCTACGAGCAGTACTTC